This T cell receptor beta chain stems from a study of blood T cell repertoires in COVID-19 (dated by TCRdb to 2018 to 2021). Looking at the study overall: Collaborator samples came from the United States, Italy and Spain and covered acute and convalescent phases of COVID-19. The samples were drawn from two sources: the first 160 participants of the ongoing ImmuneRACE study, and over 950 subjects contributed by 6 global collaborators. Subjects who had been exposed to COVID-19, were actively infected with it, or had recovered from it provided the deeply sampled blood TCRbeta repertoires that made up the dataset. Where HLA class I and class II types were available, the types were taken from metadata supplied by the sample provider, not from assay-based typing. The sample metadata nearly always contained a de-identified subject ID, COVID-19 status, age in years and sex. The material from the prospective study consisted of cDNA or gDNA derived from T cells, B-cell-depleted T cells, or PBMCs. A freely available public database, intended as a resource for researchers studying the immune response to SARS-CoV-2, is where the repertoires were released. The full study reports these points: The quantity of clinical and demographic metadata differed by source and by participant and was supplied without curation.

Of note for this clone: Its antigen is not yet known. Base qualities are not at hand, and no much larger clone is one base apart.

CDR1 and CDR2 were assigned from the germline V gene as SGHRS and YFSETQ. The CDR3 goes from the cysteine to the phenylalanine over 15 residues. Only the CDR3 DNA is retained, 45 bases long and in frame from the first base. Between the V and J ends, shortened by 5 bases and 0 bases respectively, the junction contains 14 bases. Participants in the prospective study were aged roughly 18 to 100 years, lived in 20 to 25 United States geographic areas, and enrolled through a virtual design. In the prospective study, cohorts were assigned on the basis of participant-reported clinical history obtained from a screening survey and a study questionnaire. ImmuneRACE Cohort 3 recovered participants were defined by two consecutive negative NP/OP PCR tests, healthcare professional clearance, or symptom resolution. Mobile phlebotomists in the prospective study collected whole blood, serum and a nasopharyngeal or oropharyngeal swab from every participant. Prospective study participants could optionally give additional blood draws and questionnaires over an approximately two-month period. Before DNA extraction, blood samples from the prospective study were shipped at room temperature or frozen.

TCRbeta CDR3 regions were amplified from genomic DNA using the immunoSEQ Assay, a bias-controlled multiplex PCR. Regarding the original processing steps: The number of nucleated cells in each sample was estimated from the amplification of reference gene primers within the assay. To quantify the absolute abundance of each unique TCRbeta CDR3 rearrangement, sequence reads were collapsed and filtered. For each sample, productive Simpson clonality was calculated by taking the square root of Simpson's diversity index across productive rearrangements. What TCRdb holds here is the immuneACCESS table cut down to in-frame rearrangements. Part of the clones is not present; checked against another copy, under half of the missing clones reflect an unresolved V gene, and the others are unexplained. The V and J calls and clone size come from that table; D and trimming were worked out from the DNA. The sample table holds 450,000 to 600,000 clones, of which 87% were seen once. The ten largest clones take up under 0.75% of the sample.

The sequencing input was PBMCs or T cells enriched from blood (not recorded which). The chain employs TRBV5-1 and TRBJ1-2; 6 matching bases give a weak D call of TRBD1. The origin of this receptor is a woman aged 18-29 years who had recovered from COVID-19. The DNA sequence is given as TGCGCCAGCAGATATCAACAGGGAGCTAACTATGGCTACACCTTC. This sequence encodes CASRYQQGANYGYTF.